Shown below are 17 T cell receptor beta chains from a single sample sequenced in a study of T cell responses to AZD1222 COVID-19 vaccine. This table comes from immunoSEQ multiplex PCR, and its TCRdb copy is limited to in-frame clones, with some not included. The sample lists about 100,000 clones, nearly 95% occurring once. The material was peripheral blood, obtained on day 0 of AZD1222 vaccination. The receptor source for this set is an adult in good health.

This chain uses TRBV2 with TRBJ1-6; TRBD1 matches at 8 bases. Germline-derived CDR1 and CDR2 are SNHLY and FYNNEI. J lost 10 bases, V lost 3 bases, and 2 bases had no gene match. The CDR3 extends over 13 amino acids. Here the CDR3 reads CASSDRGRSPLHF. In DNA, the CDR3 is TGTGCCAGCAGTGACAGGGGGCGATCACCCCTCCACTTT. Full variable domain (rest looked up from reference TRBV2 and TRBJ1-6): EPEVTQTPSHQVTQMGQEVILRCVPISNHLYFYWYRQILGQKVEFLVSFYNNEISEKSEIFDDQFSVERPDGSNFTLKIRSTKLEDSAMYFCASSDRGRSPLHFGNGTRLTVT.

This rearrangement joins TRBV21-1 to TRBJ2-5; the table's D call, TRBD2, was not checked against the DNA. TRBV21-1 is termed a pseudogene. The CDR3 consists of 14 residues. The CDR3 sequence is CASSKAGGGGTQYF. As DNA, the CDR3 is TGTGCCAGCAGCAAAGCAGGGGGGGGCGGGACCCAGTACTTC.

The rearrangement links TRBV3-1 (or the pseudogene TRBV3-2) to TRBJ1-2; D gene ambiguous. The V and J ends lost 4 bases and 6 bases respectively, with 12 bases between them. The CDR3 covers 13 residues. The germline V gene encodes CDR1 LGHDT and CDR2 YNNKEL (reference sequence). The CDR3 DNA sequence: TGTGCCAGCAGCCCCGGCCCGGTAGATGGCTACACCTTC. This translates into CASSPGPVDGYTF.

V and J are TRBV27 and TRBJ2-1, with 10 nucleotides matching TRBD2. CDR1 MNHEY and CDR2 SMNVEV come from the germline V gene (reference sequence). V dropped 2 bases and J dropped 6; count of bases not matched to a gene: 4. The CDR3 is 15 amino acids. The CDR3: CASSLMASGSNEQFF. The CDR3 DNA reads as TGTGCCAGCAGTTTAATGGCTAGCGGGAGCAATGAGCAGTTCTTC.

This clone was detected once. V and J are TRBV29-1 and TRBJ2-7, with 7 positions matching TRBD1. This CDR3 spans 13 amino acids. Germline V gene sequence: CDR1 SQVTM, CDR2 ANQGSEA. V lost 0 bases to trimming and J lost 5 bases; unmatched junction nucleotides: 4. The CDR3 nucleotides are TGCAGCGTTGAAGAAGACAGGGTCCACGAGCAGTACTTC. As protein: CSVEEDRVHEQYF.

The chain is built from TRBV5-6 and TRBJ1-2; no definite D call. From germline, CDR1 is SGHDT and CDR2 YYEEEE. The CDR3 sequence is 15 residues long. V was trimmed by 0 bases and J by 4 bases, leaving 13 bases between them. CDR3 in DNA: TGTGCCAGCAGCTTGGCGGGAGGCTCGCTCTATGGCTACACCTTC. Its translation is CASSLAGGSLYGYTF.

The CDR3 DNA sequence: TGCGCCAGCAGAGCGGGAGGATCAACAAACACCGGGGAGCTGTTTTTT. It codes for CASRAGGSTNTGELFF. The chain recombines TRBV5-1 with TRBJ2-2; TRBD2 matches at 9 bases. Germline V gives CDR1 SGHRS, CDR2 YFSETQ. The CDR3 has 16 amino acids. With 5 bases clipped from V and 2 bases from J, the junction kept 7 bases outside the gene matches.

This clone showed up just a few times. The chain is built from TRBV29-1 and TRBJ2-1; 7 bases are shared with TRBD1. V trimming: 6 bases; J trimming: 7 bases; junction bases outside the gene matches: 12. Germline V gives CDR1 SQVTM, CDR2 ANQGSEA. CDR3 length equals 14 residues. The CDR3 sequence is CSVENRGMTNEQFF. CDR3 coding DNA: TGCAGCGTCGAGAACAGGGGTATGACGAATGAGCAGTTCTTC.

V and J are TRBV13 and TRBJ2-7, with TRBD1 as a possible D gene (6 bases). The V end was cut by 6 bases, the J end by 6 bases, with 18 bases between. CDR1 and CDR2 (germline): PRHDT, FYEKMQ (reference sequence). The CDR3 is 14 amino acids. CDR3 in DNA: TGTGCCAGCAGTAACAGGGCAACCAGGTTCGAGCAGTACTTC. Translation gives CASSNRATRFEQYF.

This chain links TRBV2 with TRBJ1-4, with 7 bases aligning to TRBD1. Germline loops: CDR1 SNHLY, CDR2 FYNNEI. This CDR3 spans 15 amino acids. After removal of 7 bases from V and 8 bases from J, the junction contained 13 bases not matched to a gene. CDR3 DNA sequence: TGTGCCAGCACCCTACCCAGGGGGAGGGAGGAAAAACTGTTTTTT. Translated, it gives CASTLPRGREEKLFF.

The gene calls are TRBV6-5 and TRBJ2-7, with no clear D. Germline CDR1 reads MNHEY; CDR2 reads SVGAGI. This CDR3 region has 15 residues. Trimming took off 5 bases at V and 6 bases at J, with 20 bases between the two ends. The CDR3 nucleotides read TGTGCCAGCAGTCCCATCGTCGCCTACCTAGGCGAGCAGTACTTC. This translates into CASSPIVAYLGEQYF.

The chain combines TRBV6-5 with TRBJ2-7; the match to TRBD1 covers 9 bases. The CDR3 is 14 amino acids. The V gene end was trimmed by 2 bases and the J gene end by 3 bases; junction bases not matched to a gene: 2. Germline V lookup: CDR1 MNHEY, CDR2 SVGAGI. Written as DNA, the CDR3 is TGTGCCAGCAGTTACGGGACAGGGATCTACGAGCAGTACTTC. It encodes CASSYGTGIYEQYF.

V usage is TRBV5-3 and J usage is TRBJ2-7; a weak D match, TRBD1 (6 bases). TRBV5-3 has ORF status, its function being uncertain. The CDR3 loop spans 16 amino acids. V lost 4 bases and J 4 bases, leaving 21 bases between the germline ends. The CDR3: CARSVPFGQGFYEQYF. Written as DNA, the CDR3 is TGTGCCAGAAGCGTACCATTCGGTCAGGGGTTTTACGAGCAGTACTTC.

The chain's CDR3 is CASSSLLGQGASGNTIYF. CDR3 nucleotide sequence: TGTGCCAGCAGTTCCCTTCTCGGACAGGGGGCGTCTGGAAACACCATATATTTT. The chain combines TRBV28 with TRBJ1-3, with 11 bases fitting TRBD1. This CDR3 contains 18 residues. Germline CDR1 is MDHEN and CDR2 is SYDVKM. With 4 bases clipped from V and 1 base from J, the junction kept 9 bases outside the gene matches.

This rearrangement joins TRBV3-1 (or the pseudogene TRBV3-2) to TRBJ2-5; TRBD2 aligns across 11 bases. V trimming: 1 base; J trimming: 5 bases; junction bases outside the gene matches: 6. Per germline, CDR1 LGHDT and CDR2 YNNKEL (reference sequence). The CDR3 length is 16 residues. The CDR3 reads CASSQALAGGGETQYF. CDR3 DNA: TGTGCCAGCAGCCAAGCGCTAGCGGGAGGTGGGGAGACCCAGTACTTC.

The gene calls are TRBV9 and TRBJ1-5, with D maybe TRBD1 (5 bases). Trimming stripped 0 bases from V and 0 bases from J, with 7 bases between. In germline, CDR1 is SGDLS, CDR2 YYNGEE. The CDR3 is 15 residues long. CDR3 in amino acids: CASSVGQSSNQPQHF. In DNA, the CDR3 is TGTGCCAGCAGCGTAGGACAGTCTAGCAATCAGCCCCAGCATTTT. Looking up the rest from reference TRBV9 and TRBJ1-5 gives the full variable domain: DSGVTQTPKHLITATGQRVTLRCSPRSGDLSVYWYQQSLDQGLQFLIQYYNGEERAKGNILERFSAQQFPDLHSELNLSSLELGDSALYFCASSVGQSSNQPQHFGDGTRLSIL.

The chain joins TRBV28 to TRBJ1-3; D call uncertain. V was cut by 7 bases and J by 0 bases, with 10 bases left in between. The CDR3 spans 14 residues. Per the germline V gene, CDR1 is MDHEN and CDR2 is SYDVKM. In DNA form, the CDR3 reads TGTGCCAGCACCTCGGGCTTCTCTGGAAACACCATATATTTT. It codes for CASTSGFSGNTIYF.